Shown below are 7 T cell receptor beta chains from a single sample sequenced in a study of cytomegalovirus exposure and HLA in healthy donors. With 60 Vbeta and 13 Jbeta primers, the PCR was carried out. Here immunoSEQ multiplex PCR was the method, and the copy in TCRdb shows in-frame clones only, minus some. The sample records about 240,000 clones, 70% to 90% being singletons. The sequenced material came from PBMCs. The receptors originated from a woman aged 55-69 years in good health and CMV-seropositive.

A note on this clone: Other DNA sequences from this sample encode an identical CDR3 as well. The chain uses TRBV7-9 and TRBJ1-2; 7 bases fit TRBD1. CDR1 is SEHNR, CDR2 FQNEAQ, per germline (reference sequence). CDR3 size: 13 residues. V lost 5 bases to trimming and J lost 4 bases; unmatched junction nucleotides: 4. CDR3 nucleotides: TGTGCCAGCAGCCTCGACAGGGTCTATGGCTACACCTTC. Translation gives CASSLDRVYGYTF.

The chain's CDR3 is CASSLGWGQGSLAFF. The CDR3 DNA reads TGTGCCAGCAGTTTGGGATGGGGTCAGGGGTCCTTGGCTTTCTTT. This rearrangement joins TRBV27 to TRBJ1-1; possibly TRBD1 for D (6 bases). The CDR3 spans 15 residues. V lost 3 bases to trimming and J lost 11 bases, with 22 bases between them. Germline loops: CDR1 MNHEY, CDR2 SMNVEV (reference sequence).

This rearrangement joins TRBV28 to TRBJ1-1, with D perhaps TRBD1 (6 bases). V dropped 0 bases and J dropped 0 bases, with 11 bases sitting between them. Germline assignment: CDR1 MDHEN and CDR2 SYDVKM. The CDR3 totals 16 residues. The CDR3 region is CASSLWGALMNTEAFF. CDR3 coding DNA: TGTGCCAGCAGTTTATGGGGGGCCCTAATGAACACTGAAGCTTTCTTT.

The chain joins TRBV21-1 to TRBJ2-7; no DNA check was done on the table's D call, TRBD1. TRBV21-1 is a documented pseudogene. The CDR3 covers 16 residues. The CDR3 DNA reads as TGTGCCAGCAGCCCCCTATGGGCAGGTCAGACCTACGAGCAGTACTTC. Protein: CASSPLWAGQTYEQYF.

V is TRBV6-6 and J is TRBJ1-5; no definite D call. The CDR3 runs to 16 residues. The V end was cut by 0 bases, the J end by 1 base, with 10 bases between. Germline loops: CDR1 MNHNY, CDR2 SVGAGI (reference sequence). The CDR3 DNA sequence: TGTGCCAGCAGTTACTCGGCGGGGTTGAGCAATCAGCCCCAGCATTTT. Its translation: CASSYSAGLSNQPQHF.

The chain is built from TRBV5-1 and TRBJ1-3; 7 nucleotides line up with TRBD1. The CDR3 sequence is 16 residues long. J was trimmed by 0 bases and V by 3 bases; bases with no gene match: 6. In germline, CDR1 is SGHRS, CDR2 YFSETQ. CDR3 nucleotides: TGCGCCAGCAGCTCAACAGGGGTGAGCTCTGGAAACACCATATATTTT. Translating it yields CASSSTGVSSGNTIYF.

This clone has only one observation. The genes are TRBV5-3 and TRBJ2-7, with 10 bases identical to TRBD2. TRBV5-3 is recorded as an ORF, its role being uncertain. This CDR3 contains 14 residues. V was pared by 0 bases and J by 6 bases, with 3 bases of the junction left unmatched. The CDR3 coding sequence is TGTGCCAGAAGCTTGGGGCTAGCGGGAGTCGAGCAGTACTTC. Its translation: CARSLGLAGVEQYF.